These 32 T cell receptor beta chains came from one sample sequenced in a study of control samples from healthy donors and cancer patients. The table came from immunoSEQ multiplex PCR; TCRdb's copy has only in-frame clones and leaves some out. The sample holds approximately 160,000 clones; 85% to 95% are singletons and the top ten take over 1.3%. What was sequenced was blood. Receptors were obtained from a woman between 18 and 29 years old in good health.

This chain uses TRBV28 with TRBJ1-5, with 11 bases fitting TRBD1. Trimming took 6 bases from V and 5 from J; bases not matched to a gene: 6. CDR3 length: 15 residues. Looked up from germline, CDR1 is MDHEN and CDR2 is SYDVKM. The CDR3 DNA reads as TGTGCCAGCAGGCACCCGGGACAGGGGGATCAGCCCCAGCATTTT. The encoded protein is CASRHPGQGDQPQHF.

The genes are TRBV5-1 and TRBJ1-1; D gene ambiguous. This CDR3 has 16 amino acids. V was cut by 4 bases and J by 4 bases, with 20 bases left in between. The germline V gene has CDR1 SGHRS and CDR2 YFSETQ. CDR3 DNA: TGCGCCAGCAGCCCGTCCGATGGGTTAGGCCTCACTGAAGCTTTCTTT. Translated, it gives CASSPSDGLGLTEAFF. The full variable domain, rest sourced from reference TRBV5-1 and TRBJ1-1, is KAGVTQTPRYLIKTRGQQVTLSCSPISGHRSVSWYQQTPGQGLQFLFEYFSETQRNKGNFPGRFSGRQFSNSRSEMNVSTLELGDSALYLCASSPSDGLGLTEAFFGQGTRLTVV.

The rearrangement uses TRBV7-9 and TRBJ1-2; TRBD1 matches at 8 bases. V dropped 1 base and J dropped 4; count of bases not matched to a gene: 5. This CDR3 has 15 residues. Germline CDR1 reads SEHNR; CDR2 reads FQNEAQ (reference sequence). CDR3 protein: CASSLDRTGSYGYTF. The CDR3 DNA follows: TGTGCCAGCAGCTTAGATAGGACAGGGAGCTATGGCTACACCTTC. The whole variable domain, remainder taken from reference TRBV7-9 and TRBJ1-2, is DTGVSQNPRHKITKRGQNVTFRCDPISEHNRLYWYRQTLGQGPEFLTYFQNEAQLEKSRLLSDRFSAERPKGSFSTLEIQRTEQGDSAMYLCASSLDRTGSYGYTFGSGTRLTVV.

This clone was picked up one time. The rearrangement links TRBV6-2 or TRBV6-3 to TRBJ2-1, with a tentative D call TRBD2 (5 bases). With 0 bases removed from V and 8 bases from J, the gap between germline ends came to 17 bases. The germline CDR1 and CDR2 sequences are MNHEY and SVGEGT. CDR3 length: 16 residues. The CDR3 DNA sequence: TGTGCCAGCAGTTACTCGAGGCGGCTCGAGGGCGATGAGCAGTTCTTC. Its protein product is CASSYSRRLEGDEQFF.

This clone appeared once. J is TRBJ1-5 and V is TRBV28; D is undetermined. The V gene lost 2 bases and the J gene lost 2 bases, with 13 bases spanning the gap. The V gene's germline CDR1 is MDHEN and CDR2 SYDVKM. This CDR3 is 16 amino acids long. The CDR3 sequence is CASSLGPPYGNQPQHF. The CDR3 DNA reads as TGTGCCAGCAGTTTAGGACCCCCTTACGGCAATCAGCCCCAGCATTTT.

This chain links TRBV25-1 with TRBJ1-1, with TRBD1 as a possible D gene (5 bases). Trimming stripped 3 bases from V and 4 bases from J, with 15 bases between. CDR1 MGHDK and CDR2 SYGVNS come from the germline V gene. The CDR3 covers 15 residues. The CDR3 coding sequence is TGTGCCAGCAGTGACCTGGGGGGGGGAGGCACTGAAGCTTTCTTT. Amino acids: CASSDLGGGGTEAFF.

The J gene is TRBJ2-1, the V gene TRBV4-2; D not certain. The CDR3 contains 14 residues. Trimming cost V 0 bases and J 7 bases, with 10 bases left between them. CDR1 LGHNA and CDR2 YNFKEQ come from the germline V gene. CDR3 protein: CASSQDLEGNEQFF. As DNA, the CDR3 is TGTGCCAGCAGCCAAGATCTTGAAGGGAATGAGCAGTTCTTC.

The gene calls are TRBV28 and TRBJ1-3; D is possibly TRBD1 (6 bases). Germline V gives CDR1 MDHEN, CDR2 SYDVKM. V lost 4 bases, J lost 0 bases, and 13 bases lay in between. This CDR3 region has 16 residues. CDR3 region: CASSSPQGGSGNTIYF. The CDR3 DNA reads TGTGCCAGCAGTTCCCCACAGGGAGGCTCTGGAAACACCATATATTTT.

The chain uses TRBV19 and TRBJ1-1; TRBD1 might be the D (6 bases). V was clipped by 6 bases and J by 1 base, with 15 bases between them. Per the germline V gene, CDR1 is LNHDA and CDR2 is SQIVND (reference sequence). The CDR3 is made up of 15 amino acids. The CDR3, as DNA: TGTGCCAGTAGCTCAGACAGGAGTCAGAACACTGAAGCTTTCTTT. This encodes CASSSDRSQNTEAFF.

The chain has TRBV6-5 and TRBJ2-7, with unresolved D. CDR1 is MNHEY, CDR2 SVGAGI, per germline. With 1 base removed from V and 3 bases from J, the gap between germline ends came to 13 bases. This CDR3 spans 15 amino acids. This chain's CDR3 is CASSYFPGGVYEQYF. CDR3 bases: TGTGCCAGCAGTTACTTTCCGGGCGGCGTCTACGAGCAGTACTTC.

V usage is TRBV10-3 and J usage is TRBJ1-1; 10 bases are shared with TRBD1. CDR3 length: 14 residues. V lost 11 bases and J lost 4; bases outside the gene matches: 10. The germline V gene has CDR1 ENHRY and CDR2 SYGVKD. As DNA, the CDR3 is TGTGCCGTAGGGACAGGGGTTTGGGGCACTGAAGCTTTCTTT. It specifies CAVGTGVWGTEAFF.

The J gene is TRBJ1-2, the V gene TRBV14; D is unclear. Germline loops: CDR1 SGHDN, CDR2 FVKESK. V lost 1 base and J 0 bases, leaving 9 bases between the germline ends. This CDR3 has 15 residues. The DNA for the CDR3 is TGTGCCAGCAGCCAAGCCTCGAATCCTAACTATGGCTACACCTTC. It translates to CASSQASNPNYGYTF. Drawing the rest from reference TRBV14 and TRBJ1-2, the complete variable domain is EAGVTQFPSHSVIEKGQTVTLRCDPISGHDNLYWYRRVMGKEIKFLLHFVKESKQDESGMPNNRFLAERTGGTYSTLKVQPAELEDSGVYFCASSQASNPNYGYTFGSGTRLTVV.

This chain links TRBV7-8 with TRBJ2-1, with 10 bases that match TRBD2. Germline loops: CDR1 SGHVS, CDR2 FQNEAQ. This CDR3 spans 16 amino acids. V lost 7 bases and J lost 3; bases outside the gene matches: 9. CDR3 loop: CASTASSGGIYNEQFF. The CDR3 bases are TGTGCCAGCACCGCCTCTAGCGGGGGCATCTACAATGAGCAGTTCTTC.

This chain uses TRBV2 with TRBJ2-5, with 8 bases matching TRBD2. CDR1 SNHLY and CDR2 FYNNEI come from the germline V gene. The junction had 4 bases not matched to a gene; V was cut back by 5 bases and J by 5 bases. This CDR3 contains 13 residues. This chain's CDR3 is CASSTGLAETQYF. The CDR3 DNA reads TGTGCCAGCAGTACTGGACTAGCTGAGACCCAGTACTTC.

V and J are TRBV7-8 and TRBJ2-3, with 11 positions matching TRBD2. Germline V gives CDR1 SGHVS, CDR2 FQNEAQ. This CDR3 contains 18 residues. V lost 4 bases to trimming and J lost 4 bases; unmatched junction nucleotides: 13. The chain's CDR3 is CASSSPITGTSGSDTQYF. The CDR3 DNA reads as TGTGCCAGCAGCTCACCGATTACCGGGACTAGCGGTTCAGATACGCAGTATTTT.

The chain is built from TRBV14 and TRBJ1-6, with D possibly TRBD1 on 5 matching bases. V dropped 1 base and J dropped 10 bases, with 17 bases sitting between them. CDR1 and CDR2 (germline): SGHDN, FVKESK. CDR3 length equals 16 residues. CDR3 protein: CASSQAGAGLGSPLHF. DNA for the CDR3: TGTGCCAGCAGCCAAGCCGGGGCCGGCCTGGGGTCACCCCTCCACTTT.

The chain recombines TRBV19 with TRBJ2-7; perhaps TRBD2 as D (7 bases). Germline values: CDR1 LNHDA, CDR2 SQIVND (reference sequence). Trimming left V 3 bases short and J 0 bases short, with 9 bases between. There are 14 residues in the CDR3. The chain's CDR3 is CASSIRGASYEQYF. The CDR3 DNA sequence: TGTGCCAGTAGTATTCGGGGGGCCTCCTACGAGCAGTACTTC.

The CDR3 reads CASSLPLFTGGEYNEQFF. CDR3 coding DNA: TGTGCCAGCAGCTTGCCGCTTTTCACAGGGGGCGAATACAATGAGCAGTTCTTC. The chain uses TRBV28 and TRBJ2-1, with TRBD1 matching over 9 bases. Germline V CDR1 and CDR2: MDHEN, SYDVKM. The CDR3 sequence is 18 residues long. V shed 6 bases and J 4 bases; nucleotides not matched to a gene: 16.

The chain uses TRBV6-5 and TRBJ1-6; TRBD1 aligns across 7 bases. CDR1 MNHEY and CDR2 SVGAGI come from the germline V gene. V was clipped by 4 bases and J by 9 bases; unmatched bases: 9. The CDR3 loop spans 15 amino acids. CDR3 protein: CASSLFQGGGSPLHF. The CDR3 DNA is TGTGCCAGCAGTTTGTTCCAGGGGGGAGGTTCACCCCTCCACTTT.

The gene calls are TRBV10-3 and TRBJ2-2; D perhaps matches TRBD2 (5 bases). This CDR3 has 13 residues. The V end lost 4 bases, the J end lost 4 bases, and 7 bases lay between the germline ends. Germline lookup yields CDR1 ENHRY and CDR2 SYGVKD. The CDR3 sequence is CAISGGGTGELFF. CDR3 sequence (DNA): TGTGCCATCAGTGGCGGAGGCACCGGGGAGCTGTTTTTT.

The chain combines TRBV18 with TRBJ1-2, with D unclear. The V and J ends lost 3 bases and 8 bases respectively, with 16 bases between them. Germline V CDR1 and CDR2: KGHSH, LQKENI. The CDR3 is made up of 14 amino acids. The CDR3 spells CASSPGDSIPGYTF. CDR3 coding DNA: TGTGCCAGCTCACCTGGTGACTCCATTCCAGGCTACACCTTC.

This clone was seen only once. The genes are TRBV9 and TRBJ2-6, with D possibly TRBD1 on 6 matching bases. Germline-derived CDR1 and CDR2 are SGDLS and YYNGEE. V gave up 3 bases and J gave up 2 bases, with 9 bases separating them. The CDR3 spans 15 residues. The CDR3 DNA is TGTGCCAGCAGCGCCCGACAGGCTGGGGCCAACGTCCTGACTTTC. Translation: CASSARQAGANVLTF.

This sequence joins TRBV7-3 and TRBJ2-1; 11 bases align to TRBD1. Germline CDR1 reads SGHTA; CDR2 reads FQGTGA. This CDR3 comprises 16 residues. The trim removed 4 bases at V and 6 bases at J, leaving 8 bases unmatched. CDR3: CASSWTGGVQSNEQFF. The CDR3 nucleotides read TGTGCCAGCAGCTGGACAGGGGGCGTTCAGTCCAATGAGCAGTTCTTC.

The CDR3 region is CASSRWPDRGNENIQYF. The CDR3 DNA sequence: TGCGCCAGCAGCCGTTGGCCGGACAGGGGGAACGAAAACATTCAGTACTTC. The rearrangement uses TRBV4-1 and TRBJ2-4; 10 bases line up with TRBD1. The CDR3 length is 17 residues. V was pared by 4 bases and J by 5 bases, with 11 bases of the junction left unmatched. Germline V gene lookup returns CDR1 MGHRA and CDR2 YSYEKL.

CDR3 sequence reads: CSARDTYEQYF. The CDR3 DNA is TGCAGTGCTAGAGATACCTACGAGCAGTACTTC. The chain is built from TRBV20-1 and TRBJ2-7; D is unresolved. The CDR3 spans 11 residues. Germline values: CDR1 DFQATT, CDR2 SNEGSKA (reference sequence). V was clipped by 0 bases and J by 2 bases, with 2 bases between them.

Details on this clone: At one of its ends the junction is not consistent with the germline gene, which may arise from a read error. The chain uses TRBV3-1 (or the pseudogene TRBV3-2) and TRBJ2-2; D is possibly TRBD2 (5 bases). Germline-derived CDR1 and CDR2 are LGHDT and YNNKEL (reference sequence). The CDR3 totals 17 residues. CDR3 sequence (DNA): TGTGCCAGCAGCGAGTCGATTCCCATTTGGCTTGACCGGGGAGCTGTTTTT. Translation gives CASSESIPIWLDRGAVF.

The gene calls are TRBV25-1 and TRBJ1-4, with D perhaps matching TRBD1 (6 bases). The germline CDR1 and CDR2 sequences are MGHDK and SYGVNS. The CDR3 contains 15 residues. Trimming cost V 2 bases and J 8 bases, with 15 bases left between them. CDR3 DNA: TGTGCCAGCAGTGAAAGGAACAGGGATGACGAAAAACTGTTTTTT. It encodes CASSERNRDDEKLFF.

The chain joins TRBV7-9 to TRBJ2-7; a possible D gene is TRBD2 (6 bases). Trimming pared 5 bases from V and 3 bases from J, leaving 17 bases between. The V gene's germline CDR1 is SEHNR and CDR2 FQNEAQ (reference sequence). This CDR3 contains 15 residues. The CDR3 nucleotides are TGTGCCAGCAGCCGGGAGTACGGGGGTCGCTACGAGCAGTACTTC. It encodes CASSREYGGRYEQYF.

The gene calls are TRBV2 and TRBJ1-1, with D uncertain. The V end was cut by 1 base, the J end by 3 bases, with 12 bases between. The germline V gene encodes CDR1 SNHLY and CDR2 FYNNEI. The CDR3 is 15 residues long. CDR3 sequence reads: CASSEEGGWDTEAFF. The CDR3 coding sequence is TGTGCCAGCAGTGAAGAGGGAGGGTGGGACACTGAAGCTTTCTTT.

The V call is TRBV7-6, the J call TRBJ2-7; no reliable D call. V was trimmed by 3 bases and J by 6 bases, leaving 9 bases between them. The CDR3 has 12 residues. CDR1 SGHVS and CDR2 FNYEAQ come from the germline V gene. The CDR3: CASSFGELEQYF. CDR3 bases: TGTGCCAGCAGCTTTGGAGAACTCGAGCAGTACTTC.

The chain couples TRBV3-1 (or the pseudogene TRBV3-2) to TRBJ1-1, with unresolved D. Per germline, CDR1 LGHDT and CDR2 YNNKEL (reference sequence). The ends were cut back, 5 bases at V and 6 bases at J, with 13 bases in the middle. There are 13 residues in the CDR3. CDR3 amino acids: CASSSRYWAEAFF. The CDR3 region has the DNA TGTGCCAGCAGCTCGCGATATTGGGCTGAAGCTTTCTTT.

The chain joins TRBV19 to TRBJ2-3; 11 bases fit TRBD2. V shed 0 bases, J shed 5 bases, and the junction held 4 bases outside the gene matches. The length of the CDR3 is 16 residues. Per germline, CDR1 LNHDA and CDR2 SQIVND (reference sequence). The DNA of the CDR3 is TGTGCCAGTAGTATAGATCGCCTAGCGGGAGGAGATACGCAGTATTTT. It is translated as CASSIDRLAGGDTQYF.